Below, 7 T cell receptor beta chains from the same sample are listed, as sequenced in a study of glioma-infiltrating T cells. Using RNA template, CDR3s of TCR alpha and beta were amplified with iRepertoire arm-PCR. TCRdb redid the calling of the multiplex PCR reads with MiXCR, one entry per CDR3 protein. The sample has 150,000 to 200,000 distinct CDR3 sequences; more than 30% are singletons. The sample comprised glioma tissue, nonneoplastic brain tissue, or PBMCs (not recorded which). The receptors originated from a human donor with low-grade glioma or glioblastoma, undergoing nonglioma brain surgery, or in good health (not recorded which).

This clonotype was observed a handful of times. The genes are TRBV12-3 or TRBV12-4 and TRBJ2-5, with unresolved D. There are 12 residues in the CDR3. V was shortened by 5 bases and J by 4 bases, with 8 bases between the two germline ends. The chain's CDR3 is CASSPLLETQYF. CDR3 sequence (DNA): TGTGCCAGCAGTCCATTGTTAGAGACCCAGTACTTC.

This clonotype was seen at least ten times. The chain carries TRBV24-1 and TRBJ2-6; D is undetermined. Trimming removed 6 bases from V and 4 bases from J, with 9 bases in between. CDR1 is KGHDR, CDR2 SFDVKD, per germline. This CDR3 spans 14 amino acids. This CDR3 is CATSSSKGANVLTF. The CDR3, as DNA: TGTGCCACCAGTAGTTCTAAGGGGGCCAACGTCCTGACTTTC.

This clonotype was seen repeatedly, ten times or more. This chain links TRBV20-1 with TRBJ2-3; unclear D gene. The CDR3 runs 14 residues. The germline gives CDR1 DFQATT, CDR2 SNEGSKA (reference sequence). V gave up 6 bases and J gave up 1 base, with 14 bases separating them. In DNA form, the CDR3 reads TGCAGTGCCCAGCCCCTCGTGCGCACAGATACGCAGTATTTT. This sequence encodes CSAQPLVRTDTQYF.

The chain joins TRBV5-1 to TRBJ1-4, with D possibly TRBD1 on 6 matching bases. Germline values: CDR1 SGHRS, CDR2 YFSETQ. V dropped 7 bases and J dropped 5 bases, with 15 bases sitting between them. The CDR3 contains 14 residues. This CDR3 reads CASSSGQLNEKLFF. In nucleotides, the CDR3 is TGCGCCAGCTCCTCTGGACAGCTGAATGAAAAACTGTTTTTT. The entire variable domain, with the rest obtained from reference TRBV5-1 and TRBJ1-4, is as follows: KAGVTQTPRYLIKTRGQQVTLSCSPISGHRSVSWYQQTPGQGLQFLFEYFSETQRNKGNFPGRFSGRQFSNSRSEMNVSTLELGDSALYLCASSSGQLNEKLFFGSGTQLSVL.

This clonotype has a count of ten or more. J is TRBJ2-7 and V is TRBV12-3 or TRBV12-4; tentatively, D is TRBD1 (6 bases). This CDR3 spans 12 amino acids. The V end was cut by 10 bases, the J end by 2 bases, with 12 bases between. The CDR3 reads CATMDSTYEQYF. The DNA for the CDR3 is TGTGCCACCATGGACAGCACCTACGAGCAGTACTTC.

J is TRBJ2-7 and V is TRBV4-3; 14 bases are shared with TRBD2. The V segment lost 0 bases and the J segment 5 bases; nucleotides outside the gene matches: 15. CDR3 length: 20 residues. Germline values: CDR1 LGHNA, CDR2 YSLEER. The CDR3 is CASSQDWGTSGSFHYNEQYF. As DNA, the CDR3 is TGCGCCAGCAGCCAAGATTGGGGGACTAGCGGGAGCTTTCACTACAACGAGCAGTACTTC.

In this sample, this clonotype turned up many times. The chain couples TRBV4-2 to TRBJ2-3; D possibly corresponds to TRBD2 (5 bases). V lost 1 base to trimming and J lost 0 bases, with 11 bases between them. Germline CDR1 and CDR2: LGHNA and YNFKEQ. The CDR3 extends over 16 amino acids. Written as DNA, the CDR3 is TGTGCCAGCAGCCAAGGCAGCGGAGGAAGCACAGATACGCAGTATTTT. Protein sequence: CASSQGSGGSTDTQYF.